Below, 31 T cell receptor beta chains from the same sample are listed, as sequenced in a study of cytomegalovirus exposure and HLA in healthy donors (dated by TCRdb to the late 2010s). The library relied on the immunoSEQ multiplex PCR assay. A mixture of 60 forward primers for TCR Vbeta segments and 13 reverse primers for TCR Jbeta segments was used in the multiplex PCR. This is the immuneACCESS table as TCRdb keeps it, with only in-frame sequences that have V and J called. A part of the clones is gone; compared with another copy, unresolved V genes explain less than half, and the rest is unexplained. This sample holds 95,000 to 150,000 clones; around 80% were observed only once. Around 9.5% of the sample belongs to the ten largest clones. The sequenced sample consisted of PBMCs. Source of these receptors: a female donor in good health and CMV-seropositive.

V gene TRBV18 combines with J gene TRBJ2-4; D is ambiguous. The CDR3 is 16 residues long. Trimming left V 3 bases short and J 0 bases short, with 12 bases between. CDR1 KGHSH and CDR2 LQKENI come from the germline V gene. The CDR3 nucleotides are TGTGCCAGCTCACCCGCAGATAGACTAGCCAAAAACATTCAGTACTTC. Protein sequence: CASSPADRLAKNIQYF.

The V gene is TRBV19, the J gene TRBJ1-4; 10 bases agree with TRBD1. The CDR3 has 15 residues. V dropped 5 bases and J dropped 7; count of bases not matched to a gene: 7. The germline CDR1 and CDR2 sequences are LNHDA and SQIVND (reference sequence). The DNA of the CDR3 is TGTGCCAGTAGTGCGCGACAGGGGGCGCTTGAAAAACTGTTTTTT. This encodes CASSARQGALEKLFF.

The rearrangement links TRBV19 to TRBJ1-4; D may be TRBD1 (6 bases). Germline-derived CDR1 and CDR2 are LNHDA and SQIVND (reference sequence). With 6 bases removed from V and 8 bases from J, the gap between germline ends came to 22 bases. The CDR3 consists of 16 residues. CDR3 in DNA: TGTGCCAGTAGACCCCTCACAGGGAAAAAAGGGGAAAAACTGTTTTTT. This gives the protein CASRPLTGKKGEKLFF.

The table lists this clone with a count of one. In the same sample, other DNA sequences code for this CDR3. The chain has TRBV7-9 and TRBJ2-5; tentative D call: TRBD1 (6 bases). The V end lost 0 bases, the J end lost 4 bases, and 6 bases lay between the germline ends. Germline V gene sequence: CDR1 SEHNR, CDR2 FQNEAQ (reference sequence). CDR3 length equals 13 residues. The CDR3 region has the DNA TGTGCCAGCAGCTTAGCAGGGGGAGAGACCCAGTACTTC. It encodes CASSLAGGETQYF.

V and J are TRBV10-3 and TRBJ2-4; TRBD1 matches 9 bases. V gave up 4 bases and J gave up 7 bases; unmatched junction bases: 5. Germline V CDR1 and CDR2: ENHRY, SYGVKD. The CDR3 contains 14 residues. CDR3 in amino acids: CAISGVGTGNIQYF. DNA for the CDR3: TGTGCCATCAGTGGCGTCGGGACAGGGAACATTCAGTACTTC.

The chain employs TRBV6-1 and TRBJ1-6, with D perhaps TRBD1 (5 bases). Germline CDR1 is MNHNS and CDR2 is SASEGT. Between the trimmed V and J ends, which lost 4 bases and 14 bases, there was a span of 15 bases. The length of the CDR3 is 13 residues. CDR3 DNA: TGTGCCAGCAGTGTCAGGGTTTTAGGGGCCCTCCACTTT. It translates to CASSVRVLGALHF.

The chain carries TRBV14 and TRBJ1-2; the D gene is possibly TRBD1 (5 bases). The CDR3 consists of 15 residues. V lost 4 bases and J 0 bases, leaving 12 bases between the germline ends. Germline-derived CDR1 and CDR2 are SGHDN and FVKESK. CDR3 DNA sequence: TGTGCCAGCAGCCCCAGTGGCAGGGCTAACTATGGCTACACCTTC. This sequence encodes CASSPSGRANYGYTF. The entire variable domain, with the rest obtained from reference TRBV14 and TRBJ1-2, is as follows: EAGVTQFPSHSVIEKGQTVTLRCDPISGHDNLYWYRRVMGKEIKFLLHFVKESKQDESGMPNNRFLAERTGGTYSTLKVQPAELEDSGVYFCASSPSGRANYGYTFGSGTRLTVV.

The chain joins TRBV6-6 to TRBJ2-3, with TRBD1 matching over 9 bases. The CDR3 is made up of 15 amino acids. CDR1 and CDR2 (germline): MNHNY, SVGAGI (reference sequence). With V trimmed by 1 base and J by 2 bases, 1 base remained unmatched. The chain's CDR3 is CASSYWDRDTDTQYF. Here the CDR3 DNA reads TGTGCCAGCAGTTACTGGGACAGGGACACAGATACGCAGTATTTT.

CDR3 protein: CASSSDRVAKNIQYF. CDR3 nucleotide sequence: TGTGCCAGCAGCTCCGACAGAGTAGCCAAAAACATTCAGTACTTC. The J gene is TRBJ2-4, the V gene TRBV7-2; D perhaps matches TRBD1 (5 bases). Trimming shortened V by 4 bases and J by 0 bases, and 10 bases separated the two germline ends. CDR1 and CDR2 (germline): SGHTA, FQGNSA. The CDR3 is 15 residues long.

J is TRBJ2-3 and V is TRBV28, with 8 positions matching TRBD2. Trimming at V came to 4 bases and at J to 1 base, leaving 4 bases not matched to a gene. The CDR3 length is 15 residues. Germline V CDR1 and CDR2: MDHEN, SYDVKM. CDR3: CASSSPGGGTDTQYF. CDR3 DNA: TGTGCCAGCAGTTCCCCGGGGGGGGGCACAGATACGCAGTATTTT.

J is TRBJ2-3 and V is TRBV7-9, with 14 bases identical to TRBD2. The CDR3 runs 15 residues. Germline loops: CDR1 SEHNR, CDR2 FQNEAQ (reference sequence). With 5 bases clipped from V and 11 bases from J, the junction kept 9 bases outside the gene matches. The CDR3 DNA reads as TGTGCCAGCAGCCGGACTAGCGGGGGGTCTGGGGAGCAGTATTTT. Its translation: CASSRTSGGSGEQYF.

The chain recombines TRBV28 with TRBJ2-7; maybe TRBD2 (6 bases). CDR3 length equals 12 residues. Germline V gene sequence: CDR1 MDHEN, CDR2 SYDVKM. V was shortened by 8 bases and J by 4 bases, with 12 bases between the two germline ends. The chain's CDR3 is CASVSGYYEQYF. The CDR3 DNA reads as TGTGCCAGCGTAAGCGGGTATTACGAGCAGTACTTC.

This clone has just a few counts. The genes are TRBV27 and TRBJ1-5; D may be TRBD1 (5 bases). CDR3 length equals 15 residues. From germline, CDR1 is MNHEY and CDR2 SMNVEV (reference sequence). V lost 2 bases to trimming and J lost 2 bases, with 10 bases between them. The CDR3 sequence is CASSLRRGGNQPQHF. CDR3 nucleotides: TGTGCCAGCAGTTTAAGGCGGGGGGGCAATCAGCCCCAGCATTTT.

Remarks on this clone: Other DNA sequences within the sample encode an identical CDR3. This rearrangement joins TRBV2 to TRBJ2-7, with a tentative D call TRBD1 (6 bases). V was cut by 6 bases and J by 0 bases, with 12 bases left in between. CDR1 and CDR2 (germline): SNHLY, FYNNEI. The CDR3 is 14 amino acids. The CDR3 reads CASSPDRSSYEQYF. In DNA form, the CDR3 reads TGTGCCAGCAGCCCCGACAGGAGCTCCTACGAGCAGTACTTC.

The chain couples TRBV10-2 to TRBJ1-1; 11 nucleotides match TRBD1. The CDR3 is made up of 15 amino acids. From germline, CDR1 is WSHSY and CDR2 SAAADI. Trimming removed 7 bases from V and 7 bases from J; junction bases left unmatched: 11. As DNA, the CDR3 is TGCGCCAGCACCTTCTCCGGGACAGGGGGTCGTGAAGCTTTCTTT. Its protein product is CASTFSGTGGREAFF.

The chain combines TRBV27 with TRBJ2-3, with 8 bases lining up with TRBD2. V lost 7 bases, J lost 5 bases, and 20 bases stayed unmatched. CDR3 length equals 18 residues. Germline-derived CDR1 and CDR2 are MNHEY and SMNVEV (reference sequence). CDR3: CASTSLTGGSGGKDTQYF. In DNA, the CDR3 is TGTGCCAGCACCTCCCTCACGGGAGGAAGCGGGGGAAAAGATACGCAGTATTTT.

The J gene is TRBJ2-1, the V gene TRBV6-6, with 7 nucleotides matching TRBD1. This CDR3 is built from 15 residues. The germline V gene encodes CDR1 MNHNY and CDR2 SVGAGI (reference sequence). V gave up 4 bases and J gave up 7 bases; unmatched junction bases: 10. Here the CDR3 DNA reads TGTGCCAGCAGTTTACAGGGTCCCAGGGGGAATGAGCAGTTCTTC. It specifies CASSLQGPRGNEQFF.

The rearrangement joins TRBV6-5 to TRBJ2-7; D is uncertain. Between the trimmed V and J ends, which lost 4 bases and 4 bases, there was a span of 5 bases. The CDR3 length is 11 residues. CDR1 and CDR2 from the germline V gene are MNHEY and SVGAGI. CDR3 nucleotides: TGTGCCAGCAGTTCCCCTTACGAGCAGTACTTC. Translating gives CASSSPYEQYF.

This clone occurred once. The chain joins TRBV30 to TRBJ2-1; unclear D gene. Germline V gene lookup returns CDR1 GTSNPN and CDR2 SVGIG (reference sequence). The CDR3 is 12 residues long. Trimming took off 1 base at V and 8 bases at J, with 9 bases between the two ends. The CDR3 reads CAWSGRMDEQFF. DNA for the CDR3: TGTGCCTGGAGTGGGAGAATGGATGAGCAGTTCTTC.

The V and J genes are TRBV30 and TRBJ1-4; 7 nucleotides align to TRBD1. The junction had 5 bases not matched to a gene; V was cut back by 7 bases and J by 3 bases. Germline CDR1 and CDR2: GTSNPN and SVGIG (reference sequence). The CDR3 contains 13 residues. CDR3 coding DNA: TGTGCCTTGGACAGGTCAGCTAATGAAAAACTGTTTTTT. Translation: CALDRSANEKLFF.

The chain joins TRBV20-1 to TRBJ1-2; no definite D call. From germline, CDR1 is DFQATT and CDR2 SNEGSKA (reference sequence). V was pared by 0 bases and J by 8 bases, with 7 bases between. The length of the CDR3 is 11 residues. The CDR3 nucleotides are TGCAGTGCTAGAGAGCCAGGAGGCTACACCTTC. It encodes CSAREPGGYTF.

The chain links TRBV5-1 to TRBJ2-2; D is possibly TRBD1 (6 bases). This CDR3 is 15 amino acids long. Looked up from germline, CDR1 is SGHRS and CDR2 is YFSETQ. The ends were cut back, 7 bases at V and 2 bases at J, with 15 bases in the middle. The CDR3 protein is CASGKGQPNTGELFF. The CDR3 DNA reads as TGCGCCAGCGGTAAGGGACAACCTAACACCGGGGAGCTGTTTTTT.

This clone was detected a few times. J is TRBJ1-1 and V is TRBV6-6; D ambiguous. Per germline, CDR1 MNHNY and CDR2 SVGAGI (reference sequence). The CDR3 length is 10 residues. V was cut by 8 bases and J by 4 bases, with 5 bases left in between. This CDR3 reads CASGSTEAFF. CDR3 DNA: TGTGCCAGCGGGAGCACTGAAGCTTTCTTT.

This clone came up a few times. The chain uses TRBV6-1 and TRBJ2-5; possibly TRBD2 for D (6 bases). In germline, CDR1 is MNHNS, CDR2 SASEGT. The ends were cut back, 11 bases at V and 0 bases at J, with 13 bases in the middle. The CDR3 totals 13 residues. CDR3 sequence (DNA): TGTGCCGGGGGGTTGGGGTACCAAGAGACCCAGTACTTC. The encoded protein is CAGGLGYQETQYF.

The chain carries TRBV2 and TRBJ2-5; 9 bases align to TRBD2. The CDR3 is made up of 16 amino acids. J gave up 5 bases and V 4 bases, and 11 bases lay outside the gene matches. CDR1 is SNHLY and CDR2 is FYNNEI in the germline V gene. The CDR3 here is CASSVGSSGVGETQYF. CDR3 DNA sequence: TGTGCCAGCAGTGTTGGCTCTAGCGGGGTGGGGGAGACCCAGTACTTC.

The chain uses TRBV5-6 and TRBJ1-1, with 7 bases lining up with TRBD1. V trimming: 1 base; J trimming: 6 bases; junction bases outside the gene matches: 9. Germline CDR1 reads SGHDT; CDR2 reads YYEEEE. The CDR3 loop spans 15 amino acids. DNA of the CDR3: TGTGCCAGCAGCTTGTACAGGGGACGATACGCTGAAGCTTTCTTT. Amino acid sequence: CASSLYRGRYAEAFF.

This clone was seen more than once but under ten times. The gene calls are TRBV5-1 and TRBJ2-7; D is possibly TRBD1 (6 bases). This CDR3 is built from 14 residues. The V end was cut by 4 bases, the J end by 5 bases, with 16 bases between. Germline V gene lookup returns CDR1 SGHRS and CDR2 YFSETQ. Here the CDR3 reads CASSPRLQGHEQYF. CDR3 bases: TGCGCCAGCAGCCCTAGATTACAGGGCCACGAGCAGTACTTC.

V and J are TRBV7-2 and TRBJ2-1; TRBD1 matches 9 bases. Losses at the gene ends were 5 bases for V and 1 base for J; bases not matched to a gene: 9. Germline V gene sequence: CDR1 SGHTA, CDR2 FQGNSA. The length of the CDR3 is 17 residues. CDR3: CASSTLTGGFSYNEQFF. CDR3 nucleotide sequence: TGTGCCAGCAGCACCCTTACAGGGGGCTTTTCCTACAATGAGCAGTTCTTC.

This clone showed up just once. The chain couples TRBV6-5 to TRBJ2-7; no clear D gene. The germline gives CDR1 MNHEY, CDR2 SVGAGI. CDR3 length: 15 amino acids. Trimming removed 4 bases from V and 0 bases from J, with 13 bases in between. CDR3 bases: TGTGCCAGCAGTTCCCCTAGTAGAGGCTCCTACGAGCAGTACTTC. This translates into CASSSPSRGSYEQYF.

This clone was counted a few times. The CDR3 DNA is TGTGCCACCAGCAGAGATGAGGAGCGGGGGCTGTTCTTC. This sequence encodes CATSRDEERGLFF. The V and J genes are TRBV15 and TRBJ2-1; 8 bases are a match to TRBD2. V shed 0 bases and J 15 bases; nucleotides not matched to a gene: 7. CDR3 size: 13 residues. Per the germline V gene, CDR1 is LNHNV and CDR2 is YYDKDF (reference sequence).

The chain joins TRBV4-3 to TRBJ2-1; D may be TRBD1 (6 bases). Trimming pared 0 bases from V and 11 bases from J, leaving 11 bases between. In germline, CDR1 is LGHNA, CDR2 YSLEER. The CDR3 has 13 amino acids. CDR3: CASSQDPQGKQFF. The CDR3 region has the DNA TGCGCCAGCAGCCAAGATCCCCAGGGGAAGCAGTTCTTC.